The next 28 T cell receptor beta chains were all read from a single sample in a study of blood T cell repertoires in COVID-19. Method: immunoSEQ multiplex PCR; TCRdb's copy keeps in-frame clones and lacks some. The table shows 150,000 to 200,000 clones, with more than 75% occurring only once. The sample was peripheral blood. The receptors stem from a person aged 65 to 79 with COVID-19, enrolled during active disease.

The chain is built from TRBV15 and TRBJ1-5; D is unresolved. This CDR3 is built from 15 residues. Germline-derived CDR1 and CDR2 are LNHNV and YYDKDF (reference sequence). Trimming cost V 6 bases and J 6 bases, with 18 bases left between them. The CDR3 is CATRAGGGGGQPQHF. The CDR3 nucleotides read TGTGCCACCAGGGCAGGAGGAGGAGGCGGTCAGCCCCAGCATTTT.

J is TRBJ1-5 and V is TRBV12-3 or TRBV12-4; possible D gene TRBD1, 5 bases. CDR3 length: 13 amino acids. Between the trimmed V and J ends, which lost 6 bases and 7 bases, there was a span of 13 bases. The CDR3 region is CASSQGAGQPQHF. DNA for the CDR3: TGTGCCAGCAGCCAAGGGGCAGGGCAGCCCCAGCATTTT.

This chain links TRBV2 with TRBJ1-2; D uncertain. Trimming removed 2 bases from V and 6 bases from J, with 10 bases in between. Per germline, CDR1 SNHLY and CDR2 FYNNEI. CDR3 size: 13 residues. The CDR3 reads CASSEQFQDGYTF. CDR3 nucleotides: TGTGCCAGCAGTGAACAATTTCAGGATGGCTACACCTTC.

The chain links TRBV4-1 to TRBJ1-5, with 8 bases fitting TRBD1. The CDR3 totals 17 residues. The germline V gene encodes CDR1 MGHRA and CDR2 YSYEKL. J lost 0 bases, V lost 5 bases, and 9 bases had no gene match. CDR3 protein: CASSSEQDRVSNQPQHF. The CDR3 nucleotides read TGCGCCAGCAGCTCCGAACAGGACAGGGTTAGCAATCAGCCCCAGCATTTT.

This rearrangement joins TRBV12-3 or TRBV12-4 to TRBJ2-7, with 7 bases matching TRBD2. The V and J ends lost 4 bases and 9 bases, in that order; junction bases with no gene match: 9. The CDR3 spans 13 residues. The CDR3 loop reads CASSWMGGEGQYF. CDR3 in DNA: TGTGCCAGCAGTTGGATGGGAGGGGAGGGGCAGTACTTC.

V usage is TRBV7-3 and J usage is TRBJ1-5; 7 bases fit TRBD1. V was pared by 5 bases and J by 5 bases, with 3 bases of the junction left unmatched. This CDR3 is 13 amino acids long. Germline V CDR1 and CDR2: SGHTA, FQGTGA. The CDR3 sequence: CASSIDRDQPQHF. The CDR3 coding sequence is TGTGCCAGCAGCATAGACAGGGATCAGCCCCAGCATTTT.

The CDR3 loop is CASSQDYMNTEAFF. CDR3 nucleotides: TGTGCCAGCAGCCAAGATTATATGAACACTGAAGCTTTCTTT. The chain couples TRBV3-1 (or the pseudogene TRBV3-2) to TRBJ1-1; D gene uncertain. CDR3 size: 14 residues. V gave up 0 bases and J gave up 0 bases, with 5 bases separating them. From germline, CDR1 is LGHDT and CDR2 YNNKEL (reference sequence).

This clone was observed at least ten times. The V call is TRBV6-5, the J call TRBJ2-7; 9 positions agree with TRBD1. The CDR3 spans 14 residues. Trimming removed 4 bases from V and 5 bases from J; junction bases left unmatched: 6. The germline CDR1 and CDR2 sequences are MNHEY and SVGAGI. The CDR3 DNA reads as TGTGCCAGCAGTTCCAGGACAGGGGTTCACGAGCAGTACTTC. This gives the protein CASSSRTGVHEQYF.

This clone was counted a few times. The V and J genes are TRBV12-5 and TRBJ1-1, with 8 nucleotides matching TRBD1. From germline, CDR1 is LGHNT and CDR2 FRNRAP. The CDR3 loop spans 14 amino acids. The ends lost 5 bases at V and 4 bases at J; junction bases unmatched: 6. CDR3 DNA sequence: TGTGCTAGTGGTACAGAAACAGGGGGCACTGAAGCTTTCTTT. Translation gives CASGTETGGTEAFF.

A single count supports this clone. This sequence joins TRBV7-2 and TRBJ1-6, with TRBD1 matching 7 bases. Germline CDR1 and CDR2: SGHTA and FQGNSA. The V gene end was trimmed by 5 bases and the J gene end by 7 bases; junction bases not matched to a gene: 5. The CDR3 loop spans 14 amino acids. The CDR3 is CASSQGDRNSPLHF. CDR3 nucleotides: TGTGCCAGCAGCCAAGGGGACAGAAATTCACCCCTCCACTTT.

The rearrangement uses TRBV10-3 and TRBJ1-5; TRBD1 matches 10 bases. CDR1 ENHRY and CDR2 SYGVKD come from the germline V gene. Unmatched junction bases numbered 5, after V lost 5 bases and J lost 4 bases. The CDR3 runs to 15 residues. CDR3 protein: CAISPDRGLNQPQHF. CDR3 DNA: TGTGCCATCAGTCCGGACAGGGGGTTGAATCAGCCCCAGCATTTT.

This chain links TRBV3-1 (or the pseudogene TRBV3-2) with TRBJ1-2, with 7 bases matching TRBD1. V was pared by 5 bases and J by 1 base, with 10 bases of the junction left unmatched. CDR3 length: 16 residues. Germline CDR1 reads LGHDT; CDR2 reads YNNKEL (reference sequence). As DNA, the CDR3 is TGTGCCAGCAGCTCCGAGCAGGGGGGCTTTAACTATGGCTACACCTTC. It translates to CASSSEQGGFNYGYTF.

The chain carries TRBV30 and TRBJ2-2, with D possibly being TRBD2 (6 bases). Trimming removed 5 bases at V and 7 bases at J, with 11 bases between. Germline CDR1 GTSNPN, CDR2 SVGIG (reference sequence). CDR3 length: 12 amino acids. This CDR3 reads CAWLRDYGELFF. The CDR3 coding sequence is TGTGCCTGGTTGCGGGATTACGGGGAGCTGTTTTTT.

The chain uses TRBV7-8 and TRBJ2-1; 7 nucleotides align to TRBD1. Germline values: CDR1 SGHVS, CDR2 FQNEAQ. CDR3 length equals 14 residues. V was clipped by 3 bases and J by 6 bases; unmatched bases: 5. Here the CDR3 DNA reads TGTGCCAGCAGCTTCGACAGGGCCCGCAATGAGCAGTTCTTC. Its protein is CASSFDRARNEQFF.

This sequence joins TRBV5-1 and TRBJ2-5; 9 bases map to TRBD1. With V trimmed by 2 bases and J by 3 bases, 5 bases remained unmatched. In germline, CDR1 is SGHRS, CDR2 YFSETQ. There are 15 residues in the CDR3. The CDR3 bases are TGCGCCAGCAGCTTTGGGACAGGGATGGAAGAGACCCAGTACTTC. Translated: CASSFGTGMEETQYF.

This chain joins TRBV5-6 and TRBJ2-5; 13 positions match TRBD2. With 2 bases clipped from V and 4 bases from J, the junction kept 5 bases outside the gene matches. Per germline, CDR1 SGHDT and CDR2 YYEEEE. CDR3 length equals 16 residues. CDR3 nucleotides: TGTGCCAGCAGCTTCGGACTAGCGGGGGCCGGAGAGACCCAGTACTTC. It yields the protein CASSFGLAGAGETQYF.

V and J are TRBV11-2 and TRBJ2-5, with a weak D call TRBD1 (6 bases). The germline V and J ends were trimmed by 6 bases and 2 bases, with 16 bases remaining between them. In germline, CDR1 is SGHAT, CDR2 FQNNGV. The CDR3 consists of 15 residues. The CDR3 coding sequence is TGTGCCAGCAGTCAACAGGGAAATTCTCAAGAGACCCAGTACTTC. Amino acid sequence: CASSQQGNSQETQYF.

The chain combines TRBV20-1 with TRBJ2-5; 7 bases fit TRBD2. Germline CDR1 reads DFQATT; CDR2 reads SNEGSKA (reference sequence). There are 11 residues in the CDR3. CDR3 sequence reads: CSGGSEETQYF. The DNA of the CDR3 is TGCAGCGGGGGGTCAGAAGAGACCCAGTACTTC.

The chain carries TRBV21-1 and TRBJ2-5; TRBD2, the D gene given by the table, was not confirmed from the DNA. TRBV21-1 corresponds to a pseudogene. The CDR3 has 12 residues. Here the CDR3 DNA reads TGTGCCAGCAGGTCGTACCAAGAGACCCAGTACTTC. It yields the protein CASRSYQETQYF.

The rearrangement links TRBV6-5 to TRBJ2-7, with 7 positions matching TRBD1. Germline CDR1 MNHEY, CDR2 SVGAGI. V gave up 6 bases and J gave up 4 bases; unmatched junction bases: 6. The CDR3 has 13 residues. In DNA form, the CDR3 reads TGTGCCAGCAGCATACTGGGACAGTACGAGCAGTACTTC. Amino acids: CASSILGQYEQYF.

This chain links TRBV6-1 with TRBJ1-2; D gene unclear. Germline loops: CDR1 MNHNS, CDR2 SASEGT. The V end lost 2 bases, the J end lost 3 bases, and 19 bases lay between the germline ends. The CDR3 is made up of 17 amino acids. DNA for the CDR3: TGTGCCAGCAGTGAAAGAGGGTTACAACCAATCGACTATGGCTACACCTTC. Translation gives CASSERGLQPIDYGYTF.

The V call is TRBV4-1, the J call TRBJ1-5; no firm D call. Germline V gene lookup returns CDR1 MGHRA and CDR2 YSYEKL. The CDR3 totals 14 residues. The V and J ends lost 0 bases and 4 bases respectively, with 7 bases between them. CDR3 DNA: TGCGCCAGCAGCCAAGAGGCCAGGAATCAGCCCCAGCATTTT. This gives the protein CASSQEARNQPQHF.

V gene TRBV28 combines with J gene TRBJ2-7; 7 bases map to TRBD1. In germline, CDR1 is MDHEN, CDR2 SYDVKM. V dropped 5 bases and J dropped 3; count of bases not matched to a gene: 7. This CDR3 has 14 residues. The CDR3 is CASSNTGEGYEQYF. In DNA form, the CDR3 reads TGTGCCAGCAGTAACACAGGGGAAGGCTACGAGCAGTACTTC.

V is TRBV11-1 and J is TRBJ2-1; D is possibly TRBD2 (5 bases). The CDR3 spans 14 residues. Germline CDR1 reads SGHAT; CDR2 reads FQDESV (reference sequence). The ends were cut back, 3 bases at V and 6 bases at J, with 12 bases in the middle. This chain's CDR3 is CASSLLRVSNEQFF. The CDR3 DNA is TGTGCCAGCAGCTTGTTGAGGGTATCCAATGAGCAGTTCTTC.

On this clone: Sequence at one end of the junction differs from germline and may be a read error. The chain employs TRBV28 and TRBJ1-4, with D hard to call. Germline V lookup: CDR1 MDHEN, CDR2 SYDVKM. The CDR3 has 12 amino acids. The CDR3 DNA reads TGCAATGAACTCGGGTCTAATGAAAAACTGTTTTTT. Its protein is CNELGSNEKLFF.

V usage is TRBV18 and J usage is TRBJ2-7, with D tentatively TRBD1 or TRBD2 (6 bases each). The CDR3 contains 14 residues. CDR1 and CDR2 (germline): KGHSH, LQKENI. With 5 bases removed from V and 2 bases from J, the gap between germline ends came to 13 bases. The CDR3 region has the DNA TGTGCCAGCTCATCACAGGGACTTCCCTACGAGCAGTACTTC. This translates into CASSSQGLPYEQYF.

The chain recombines TRBV4-1 with TRBJ2-2; 7 bases match TRBD2. Germline loops: CDR1 MGHRA, CDR2 YSYEKL. The CDR3 extends over 16 amino acids. The V and J ends lost 3 bases and 6 bases, in that order; junction bases with no gene match: 10. CDR3 sequence: CASSQRGTQGSGELFF. CDR3 DNA sequence: TGCGCCAGCAGCCAGCGGGGGACCCAGGGATCCGGGGAGCTGTTTTTT.

The V and J genes are TRBV7-8 and TRBJ1-5; D remains ambiguous. The CDR3 runs to 12 residues. V was trimmed by 5 bases and J by 6 bases, leaving 8 bases between them. Germline V gene data show CDR1 as SGHVS and CDR2 as FQNEAQ. The CDR3 DNA reads as TGTGCCAGCAGCCTCCCCGGTCAGCCCCAGCATTTT. It encodes CASSLPGQPQHF. The full variable domain, completed using reference TRBV7-8 and TRBJ1-5, is GAGVSQSPRYKVAKRGQDVALRCDPISGHVSLFWYQQALGQGPEFLTYFQNEAQLDKSGLPSDRFFAERPEGSVSTLKIQRTQQEDSAVYLCASSLPGQPQHFGDGTRLSIL.